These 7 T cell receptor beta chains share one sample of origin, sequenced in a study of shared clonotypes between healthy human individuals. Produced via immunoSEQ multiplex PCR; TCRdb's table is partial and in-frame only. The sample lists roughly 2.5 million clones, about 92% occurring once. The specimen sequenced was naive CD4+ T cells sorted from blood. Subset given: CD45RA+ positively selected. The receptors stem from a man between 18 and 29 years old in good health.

The CDR3 sequence: CASRWRSSYEQYF. CDR3 coding DNA: TGTGCCAGCAGGTGGCGGAGCTCCTACGAGCAGTACTTC. J is TRBJ2-7 and V is TRBV6-5; D uncertain. The V and J ends lost 6 bases and 0 bases respectively, with 9 bases between them. The CDR3 consists of 13 residues. Per germline, CDR1 MNHEY and CDR2 SVGAGI.

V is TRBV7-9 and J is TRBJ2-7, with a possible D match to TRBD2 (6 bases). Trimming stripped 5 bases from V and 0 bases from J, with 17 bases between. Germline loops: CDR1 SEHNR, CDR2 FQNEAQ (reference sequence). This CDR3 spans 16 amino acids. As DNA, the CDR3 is TGTGCCAGCAGCCCCCCCGGGGCGGGGAGCTCCTACGAGCAGTACTTC. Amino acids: CASSPPGAGSSYEQYF.

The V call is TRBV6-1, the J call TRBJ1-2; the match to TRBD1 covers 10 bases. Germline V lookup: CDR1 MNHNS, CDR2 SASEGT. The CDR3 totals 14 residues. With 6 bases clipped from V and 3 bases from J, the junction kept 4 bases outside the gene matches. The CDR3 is CASSRQGAYYGYTF. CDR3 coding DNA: TGTGCCAGCAGCCGACAGGGGGCGTACTATGGCTACACCTTC.

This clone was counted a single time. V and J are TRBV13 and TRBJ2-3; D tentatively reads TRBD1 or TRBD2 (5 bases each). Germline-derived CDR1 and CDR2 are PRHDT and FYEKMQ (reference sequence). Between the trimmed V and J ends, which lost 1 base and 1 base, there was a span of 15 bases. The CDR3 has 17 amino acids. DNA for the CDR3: TGTGCCAGCAGCTTAGTCGGGTGGAAGGGACGCACAGATACGCAGTATTTT. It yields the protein CASSLVGWKGRTDTQYF.

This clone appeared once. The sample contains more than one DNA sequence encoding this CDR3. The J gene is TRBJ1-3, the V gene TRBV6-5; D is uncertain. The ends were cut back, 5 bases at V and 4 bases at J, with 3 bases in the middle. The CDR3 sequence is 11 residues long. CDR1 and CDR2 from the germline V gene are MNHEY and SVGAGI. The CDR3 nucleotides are TGTGCCAGCAGTGCAGGAAACACCATATATTTT. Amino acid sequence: CASSAGNTIYF.

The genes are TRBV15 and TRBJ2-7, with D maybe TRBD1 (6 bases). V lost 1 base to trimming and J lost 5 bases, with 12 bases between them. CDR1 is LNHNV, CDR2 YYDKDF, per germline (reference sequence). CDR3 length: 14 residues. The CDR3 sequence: CATSRVTGRNEQYF. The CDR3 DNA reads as TGTGCCACCAGCAGAGTAACAGGGAGAAACGAGCAGTACTTC. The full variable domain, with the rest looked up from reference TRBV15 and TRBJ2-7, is DAMVIQNPRYQVTQFGKPVTLSCSQTLNHNVMYWYQQKSSQAPKLLFHYYDKDFNNEADTPDNFQSRRPNTSFCFLDIRSPGLGDTAMYLCATSRVTGRNEQYFGPGTRLTVT.

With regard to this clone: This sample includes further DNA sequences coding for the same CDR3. The CDR3 sequence: CASSLAADYEQYF. The CDR3, as DNA: TGCGCCAGCAGCTTGGCCGCCGACTACGAGCAGTACTTC. The chain joins TRBV5-1 to TRBJ2-7; no clear D. The germline CDR1 and CDR2 sequences are SGHRS and YFSETQ. This CDR3 has 13 amino acids. The V end lost 0 bases, the J end lost 3 bases, and 7 bases lay between the germline ends.